The 20 T cell receptor beta chains in this list originate from one sample, sequenced in a study of blood T cell repertoires in COVID-19. Sequencing was performed with immunoSEQ multiplex PCR; in TCRdb, only in-frame clones are kept and a portion is missing. The sample has 65,000 to 95,000 clones, 80% seen once; the top ten hold around 12%. The source material was peripheral blood. The receptor source for this set is a woman in her forties with active or convalescent COVID-19.

The rearrangement joins TRBV28 to TRBJ1-1; 12 bases are shared with TRBD1. CDR3 length equals 17 residues. Losses at the gene ends were 5 bases for V and 3 bases for J; bases not matched to a gene: 10. Germline CDR1 is MDHEN and CDR2 is SYDVKM. This chain's CDR3 is CASSHLGQGASDTEAFF. The CDR3 nucleotides read TGTGCCAGCAGTCATTTGGGACAGGGGGCCTCGGACACTGAAGCTTTCTTT.

A note on this clone: The same CDR3 can be traced to other DNA sequences in this sample. The chain links TRBV28 to TRBJ1-5, with D maybe TRBD1 (6 bases). The CDR3 is 14 residues long. The V gene lost 3 bases and the J gene lost 5 bases, with 11 bases spanning the gap. Germline V gene sequence: CDR1 MDHEN, CDR2 SYDVKM. Here the CDR3 DNA reads TGTGCCAGCAGTTTTCCCGACAGGTATCAGCCCCAGCATTTT. This sequence encodes CASSFPDRYQPQHF.

The chain employs TRBV4-2 and TRBJ2-7; 10 bases are shared with TRBD1. The germline CDR1 and CDR2 sequences are LGHNA and YNFKEQ. V dropped 0 bases and J dropped 3; count of bases not matched to a gene: 5. The CDR3 consists of 16 residues. In DNA, the CDR3 is TGTGCCAGCAGCCAAGAATTCGGGGACAGGGGCTACGAGCAGTACTTC. Its translation is CASSQEFGDRGYEQYF.

V gene TRBV7-6 combines with J gene TRBJ1-1; D may be TRBD1 (6 bases). Germline assignment: CDR1 SGHVS and CDR2 FNYEAQ. Between the trimmed V and J ends, which lost 2 bases and 0 bases, there was a span of 10 bases. The CDR3 is made up of 15 amino acids. CDR3 DNA: TGTGCCAGCAGCTTATCCGGACAGATGAACACTGAAGCTTTCTTT. Protein product: CASSLSGQMNTEAFF.

This chain connects TRBV4-3 to TRBJ2-3; D is possibly TRBD2 (6 bases). The CDR3 loop spans 17 amino acids. The ends were cut back, 4 bases at V and 5 bases at J, with 22 bases in the middle. The V gene's germline CDR1 is LGHNA and CDR2 YSLEER. CDR3 bases: TGCGCCAGCAGCCGGAGGGTGCGAGGTTATCTTGGAGATACGCAGTATTTT. Translating gives CASSRRVRGYLGDTQYF.

The chain uses TRBV28 and TRBJ2-3; 7 bases are shared with TRBD2. The ends lost 5 bases at V and 0 bases at J; junction bases unmatched: 5. The CDR3 contains 15 residues. Germline values: CDR1 MDHEN, CDR2 SYDVKM. The CDR3 DNA follows: TGTGCCAGCAGTGAAGCTAGCGGCAGCACAGATACGCAGTATTTT. As protein: CASSEASGSTDTQYF.

The count of this clone is one. The chain combines TRBV10-3 with TRBJ2-5, with 9 bases fitting TRBD1. In germline, CDR1 is ENHRY, CDR2 SYGVKD. The CDR3 is made up of 13 amino acids. J lost 5 bases, V lost 9 bases, and 7 bases had no gene match. Here the CDR3 reads CAIRGQGLETQYF. The CDR3 DNA is TGTGCCATTAGGGGACAGGGATTGGAGACCCAGTACTTC.

The gene calls are TRBV5-1 and TRBJ1-3; possible D gene TRBD1, 6 bases. The V gene lost 4 bases and the J gene lost 1 base, with 12 bases spanning the gap. CDR3 length equals 15 residues. Germline V gene data show CDR1 as SGHRS and CDR2 as YFSETQ. CDR3 region: CASSPTGTSGNTIYF. DNA for the CDR3: TGCGCCAGCAGCCCTACCGGGACATCTGGAAACACCATATATTTT.

The chain is built from TRBV5-1 and TRBJ2-3; 8 bases are a match to TRBD1. CDR1 is SGHRS and CDR2 is YFSETQ in the germline V gene. The V segment lost 7 bases and the J segment 1 base; nucleotides outside the gene matches: 8. The CDR3 totals 15 residues. CDR3 nucleotides: TGCGCCAGCTCATCGACAGGGGACCGCACAGATACGCAGTATTTT. Residues: CASSSTGDRTDTQYF.

The chain carries TRBV28 and TRBJ2-7; 11 nucleotides line up with TRBD1. J lost 4 bases, V lost 4 bases, and 6 bases had no gene match. This CDR3 region has 15 residues. Germline V gene data show CDR1 as MDHEN and CDR2 as SYDVKM. CDR3 in amino acids: CASSSAGTGGYEQYF. The CDR3 DNA follows: TGTGCCAGCAGTTCAGCAGGGACAGGGGGGTACGAGCAGTACTTC. Variable domain in full (rest from reference TRBV28 and TRBJ2-7): DVKVTQSSRYLVKRTGEKVFLECVQDMDHENMFWYRQDPGLGLRLIYFSYDVKMKEKGDIPEGYSVSREKKERFSLILESASTNQTSMYLCASSSAGTGGYEQYFGPGTRLTVT.

The V and J genes are TRBV18 and TRBJ2-6, with TRBD2 as a possible D gene (6 bases). The CDR3 is 15 residues long. Trimming stripped 2 bases from V and 2 bases from J, with 7 bases between. Germline CDR1 reads KGHSH; CDR2 reads LQKENI. CDR3 in amino acids: CASSPSGAGANVLTF. The CDR3 region has the DNA TGTGCCAGCTCACCATCGGGGGCTGGGGCCAACGTCCTGACTTTC.

The rearrangement links TRBV12-3 or TRBV12-4 to TRBJ2-5; TRBD1 matches 8 bases. The CDR3 spans 13 residues. Unmatched junction bases numbered 8, after V lost 8 bases and J lost 6 bases. The CDR3 DNA follows: TGTGCCAGCGGGAACAGGGGGGCAAAGACCCAGTACTTC. Protein product: CASGNRGAKTQYF.

The V gene is TRBV6-2 or TRBV6-3, the J gene TRBJ2-7; TRBD1 matches at 7 bases. V lost 2 bases to trimming and J lost 3 bases; unmatched junction nucleotides: 4. The CDR3 length is 14 residues. The germline gives CDR1 MNHEY, CDR2 SVGEGT. The CDR3 DNA follows: TGTGCCAGCAGTTACGAGGGGGCCGGCTACGAGCAGTACTTC. Encoded protein: CASSYEGAGYEQYF.

The chain joins TRBV10-3 to TRBJ1-3; no clear D. The CDR3 consists of 15 residues. The V gene lost 5 bases and the J gene lost 4 bases, with 15 bases spanning the gap. Germline V gene lookup returns CDR1 ENHRY and CDR2 SYGVKD. The CDR3, as DNA: TGTGCCATCAGTCCCCGCTCGGAGTCCGGAAACACCATATATTTT. It specifies CAISPRSESGNTIYF.

The chain employs TRBV5-8 and TRBJ2-2, with no clear D. From germline, CDR1 is SGHTS and CDR2 YDEGEE. This CDR3 is built from 13 residues. The V gene lost 4 bases and the J gene lost 2 bases, with 6 bases spanning the gap. CDR3 DNA: TGTGCCAGCAGCCGAGTTAACACCGGGGAGCTGTTTTTT. It translates to CASSRVNTGELFF.

The chain recombines TRBV7-8 with TRBJ2-5, with 7 bases identical to TRBD2. Germline V CDR1 and CDR2: SGHVS, FQNEAQ. Losses at the gene ends were 7 bases for V and 2 bases for J; bases not matched to a gene: 16. The CDR3 runs 17 residues. The DNA for the CDR3 is TGTGCCAGCACGGGGCTAGCGGAAGACCTATTTCAAGAGACCCAGTACTTC. Translating it yields CASTGLAEDLFQETQYF.

The V call is TRBV6-1, the J call TRBJ1-2; 9 bases are a match to TRBD1. There are 16 residues in the CDR3. With 1 base clipped from V and 4 bases from J, the junction kept 7 bases outside the gene matches. Germline CDR1 reads MNHNS; CDR2 reads SASEGT. As DNA, the CDR3 is TGTGCCAGCAGTGAAGACTACAGGGGGCGCGGCTATGGCTACACCTTC. This gives the protein CASSEDYRGRGYGYTF.

V is TRBV11-3 and J is TRBJ2-5; TRBD1 might be the D (6 bases). Germline V CDR1 and CDR2: SGHNT, YENEEA. V was trimmed by 5 bases and J by 1 base, leaving 14 bases between them. The CDR3 has 15 residues. The CDR3 DNA is TGTGCCAGCAGCCCTCGGCAGGGGCCCCAAGAGACCCAGTACTTC. This gives the protein CASSPRQGPQETQYF.

The rearrangement uses TRBV28 and TRBJ1-6; 10 bases match TRBD1. The V gene end was trimmed by 7 bases and the J gene end by 8 bases; junction bases not matched to a gene: 5. Germline CDR1 is MDHEN and CDR2 is SYDVKM. This CDR3 region has 14 residues. This CDR3 is CASISGTGDSPLHF. The CDR3 nucleotides read TGTGCCAGCATCTCAGGGACAGGGGATTCACCCCTCCACTTT.

This chain uses TRBV3-1 (or the pseudogene TRBV3-2) with TRBJ2-3; TRBD2 matches 8 bases. After removal of 4 bases from V and 2 bases from J, the junction contained 8 bases not matched to a gene. The CDR3 is made up of 16 amino acids. In germline, CDR1 is LGHDT, CDR2 YNNKEL (reference sequence). The CDR3 is CASSPYLAGNTDTQYF. The CDR3 DNA sequence: TGTGCCAGCAGCCCCTACTTAGCGGGGAACACAGATACGCAGTATTTT.